The next 11 T cell receptor beta chains were all read from a single sample in a study of T cell repertoires in cytomegalovirus infection. TCRdb used MiXCR to reprocess the reads, holding one entry per CDR3 protein. This sample has fewer than 850,000 distinct CDR3 sequences; roughly 28% occur once, and the top ten carry about 12%. These receptors are not linked to any known antigen. This specimen was cultured CD8+ T cells from PBMCs, taken from culture after CMV antigen stimulation. The source of these receptors is a human donor in good health (CMV status not recorded). Some clones in this sample may be carry-over from other donors' samples.

The chain is built from TRBV6-6 and TRBJ2-3; 9 positions match TRBD1. This CDR3 comprises 18 residues. Germline V gene lookup returns CDR1 MNHNY and CDR2 SVGAGI (reference sequence). V was pared by 4 bases and J by 4 bases, with 15 bases of the junction left unmatched. In DNA, the CDR3 is TGTGCCAGCAGTTCTTTCCCCCGGGACAGGGAGGTGGCAGATACGCAGTATTTT. It encodes CASSSFPRDREVADTQYF.

The chain recombines TRBV9 with TRBJ2-3, with D uncertain. CDR3 length equals 14 residues. Germline V gives CDR1 SGDLS, CDR2 YYNGEE. Trimming stripped 0 bases from V and 0 bases from J, with 5 bases between. CDR3 nucleotide sequence: TGTGCCAGCAGCGTAGACAGAAGCACAGATACGCAGTATTTT. Its protein is CASSVDRSTDTQYF.

There are many counts of this clonotype. The chain joins TRBV7-8 to TRBJ1-2; D unclear. CDR3 length: 14 amino acids. The V end was cut by 1 base, the J end by 5 bases, with 11 bases between. CDR1 is SGHVS and CDR2 is FQNEAQ in the germline V gene. The CDR3, as DNA: TGTGCCAGCAGCTTAGGTGGCAGAGTATATGGCTACACCTTC. Translating it yields CASSLGGRVYGYTF.

The chain recombines TRBV9 with TRBJ2-1; 11 positions match TRBD2. The CDR3 is 17 residues long. The junction had 10 bases not matched to a gene; V was cut back by 3 bases and J by 5 bases. The germline CDR1 and CDR2 sequences are SGDLS and YYNGEE. The CDR3 is CASSEPRLAGLDNEQFF. The CDR3 coding sequence is TGTGCCAGCAGCGAACCCCGACTAGCGGGGTTGGACAATGAGCAGTTCTTC.

CDR3 sequence (DNA): TGCAGCGTTTGGACAGGAAGCAATCAGCCCCAGCATTTT. This gives the protein CSVWTGSNQPQHF. The gene calls are TRBV29-1 and TRBJ1-5, with 7 bases aligning to TRBD1. V trimming: 5 bases; J trimming: 1 base; junction bases outside the gene matches: 2. The CDR3 sequence is 13 residues long. The germline V gene encodes CDR1 SQVTM and CDR2 ANQGSEA.

There are a few counts of this clonotype. The CDR3 coding sequence is TGTGCCAGCAGTGAAGGGGACAGGTCCTACGAGCAGTACGTC. Translation gives CASSEGDRSYEQYV. The chain uses TRBV6-1 and TRBJ2-7; 8 positions agree with TRBD1. The germline gives CDR1 MNHNS, CDR2 SASEGT. The ends lost 1 base at V and 1 base at J; junction bases unmatched: 0. The CDR3 is 14 amino acids.

J is TRBJ2-7 and V is TRBV6-1; D is uncertain. This CDR3 contains 14 residues. Per the germline V gene, CDR1 is MNHNS and CDR2 is SASEGT. Trimming cost V 1 base and J 3 bases, with 10 bases left between them. CDR3 nucleotides: TGTGCCAGCAGTGAAGAGACGTCATACTACGAGCAGTACGTC. It is translated as CASSEETSYYEQYV.

The chain carries TRBV7-9 and TRBJ2-7, with 7 bases matching TRBD1. This CDR3 comprises 15 residues. V lost 3 bases and J lost 7; bases outside the gene matches: 12. Germline V gene lookup returns CDR1 SEHNR and CDR2 FQNEAQ (reference sequence). The CDR3 protein is CASSFDRARDREQYF. The DNA for the CDR3 is TGTGCCAGCAGCTTCGACAGGGCGAGGGATAGGGAGCAGTACTTC.

This clonotype was picked up many times. V and J are TRBV7-6 and TRBJ2-3; D unresolved. The CDR3 runs 16 residues. The V and J ends lost 2 bases and 4 bases respectively, with 16 bases between them. CDR1 is SGHVS, CDR2 FNYEAQ, per germline. The CDR3 is CASSLSGSTVADTQYF. As DNA, the CDR3 is TGTGCCAGCAGCTTATCCGGTTCTACCGTTGCAGATACGCAGTATTTT. Full variable domain (remainder filled in from reference TRBV7-6 and TRBJ2-3): GAGVSQSPRYKVTKRGQDVALRCDPISGHVSLYWYRQALGQGPEFLTYFNYEAQQDKSGLPNDRFSAERPEGSISTLTIQRTEQRDSAMYRCASSLSGSTVADTQYFGPGTRLTVL.

This clonotype was found a few times. The rearrangement joins TRBV20-1 to TRBJ2-3, with a possible D match to TRBD1 (6 bases). The V end lost 0 bases, the J end lost 6 bases, and 19 bases lay between the germline ends. The germline V gene has CDR1 DFQATT and CDR2 SNEGSKA (reference sequence). The CDR3 sequence is 16 residues long. CDR3 nucleotide sequence: TGCAGTGCTAGAGATGAGGACAGCAGGAGTTGGGATACGCAGTATTTT. It yields the protein CSARDEDSRSWDTQYF.

In its sample, this clonotype was seen many times. The rearrangement links TRBV7-9 to TRBJ2-1, with D possibly being TRBD2 (5 bases). Germline CDR1 SEHNR, CDR2 FQNEAQ (reference sequence). Trimming took 4 bases from V and 0 from J, leaving 19 bases between them. The CDR3 spans 18 residues. CDR3 in amino acids: CASSSQFGEKISYNEQFF. Here the CDR3 DNA reads TGTGCCAGCAGCTCGCAATTTGGGGAGAAGATCTCCTACAATGAGCAGTTCTTC.